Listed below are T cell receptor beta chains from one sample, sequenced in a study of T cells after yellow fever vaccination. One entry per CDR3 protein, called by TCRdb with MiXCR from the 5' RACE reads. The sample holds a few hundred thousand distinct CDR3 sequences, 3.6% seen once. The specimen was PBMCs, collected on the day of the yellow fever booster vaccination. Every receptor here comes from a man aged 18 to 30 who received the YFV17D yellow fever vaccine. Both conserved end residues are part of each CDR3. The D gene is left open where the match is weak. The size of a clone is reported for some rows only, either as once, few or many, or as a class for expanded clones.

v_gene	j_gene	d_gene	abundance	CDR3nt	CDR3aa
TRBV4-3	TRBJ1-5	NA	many	TGCGCCAGCAGCCAAGGACAGGGCAATCAGCCCCAGCATTTT	CASSQGQGNQPQHF
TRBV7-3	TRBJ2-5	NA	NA	TGTGCCAGCAGCTTAAATACCGAAGAGACCCAGTACTTC	CASSLNTEETQYF
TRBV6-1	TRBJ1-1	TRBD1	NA	TGTGCCAGCACCACGGGGTCAGGGGGAAACACTGAAGCTTTCTTT	CASTTGSGGNTEAFF
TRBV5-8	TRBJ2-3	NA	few	TGTGCCAGCAGCTTGGCCGGGTCCCCCCCGGATACGCAGTATTTT	CASSLAGSPPDTQYF
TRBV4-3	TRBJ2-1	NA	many	TGCGCCAGCAGCCAAGATAAACAGATCTCCTACAATGAGCAGTTCTTC	CASSQDKQISYNEQFF
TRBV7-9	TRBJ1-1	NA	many	TGTGCCAGCAGCCTACGGACCGAAACGACTGAAGCTTTCTTT	CASSLRTETTEAFF
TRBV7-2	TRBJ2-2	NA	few	TGTGCCAGCAGCTTAATCTCGAACACCGGGGAGCTGTTTTTT	CASSLISNTGELFF
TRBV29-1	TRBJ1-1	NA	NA	TGCAGCGGCGCGGCGCGTGTTTGGGTAGGGCACACTGAAGCTTTCTTT	CSGAARVWVGHTEAFF
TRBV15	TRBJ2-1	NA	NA	TGTGCCACCAGCAGAGATACAGGGCCCCCGGGTTTCAATGAGCAGTTCTTC	CATSRDTGPPGFNEQFF
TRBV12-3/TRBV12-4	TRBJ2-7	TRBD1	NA	TGTGCCAGCAGTCAAACAGGGGATCTTCGCGAGCAGTACTTC	CASSQTGDLREQYF
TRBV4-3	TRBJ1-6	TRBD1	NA	TGCGCCAGCAGCCAAGAGGTCAGGACAGGGCAGTATTCACCCCTCCACTTT	CASSQEVRTGQYSPLHF
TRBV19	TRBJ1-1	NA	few	TGTGCCAGTAGTATACGTCGAGGGGACCCTGAAGCTTTCTTT	CASSIRRGDPEAFF
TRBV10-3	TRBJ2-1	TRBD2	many	TGTGCCATCGGACTAGCGGGACACTCTTCCTACAATGAGCAGTTCTTC	CAIGLAGHSSYNEQFF
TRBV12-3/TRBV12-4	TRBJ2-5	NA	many	TGTGCCAGCAGTTTCAGCGAGTACCAAGAGACCCAGTACTTC	CASSFSEYQETQYF
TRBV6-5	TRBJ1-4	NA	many	TGTGCCAGCAGTTACCGGACAACCATTGAAAAACTGTTTTTT	CASSYRTTIEKLFF
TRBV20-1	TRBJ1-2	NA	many	TGCAGTGCCAGGGCGCCCGGGCCCCACTTCTATGGCTACACCTTC	CSARAPGPHFYGYTF
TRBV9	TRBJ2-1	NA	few	TGTGCCAGCAGCGTAGAGGGGGATTCCTACAATGAGCAGTTCTTC	CASSVEGDSYNEQFF
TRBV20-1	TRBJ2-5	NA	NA	TGCAGTGCTAGGAAGAACCAAGAGACCCAGTACTTC	CSARKNQETQYF
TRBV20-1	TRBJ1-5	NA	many	TGCAGTGCTAGAGTTGAGGCCAATCAGCCCCAGCATTTT	CSARVEANQPQHF
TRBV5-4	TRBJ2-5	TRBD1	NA	TGTGCCAGCAGCCCGGGACAGGTGCCAGAGACCCAGTACTTC	CASSPGQVPETQYF
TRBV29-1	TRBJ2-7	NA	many	TGCAGCGTTGATGCTGGGACTCCCTACGAGCAGTACTTC	CSVDAGTPYEQYF
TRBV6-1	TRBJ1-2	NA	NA	TGTGCCAGCAGTATCGGCCGGGCCTATGGCTACACCTTC	CASSIGRAYGYTF
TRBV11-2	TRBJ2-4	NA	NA	TGTGCCAGCAGCGACGGGACACGAAGTCAACCCAAAAACATTCAGTACTTC	CASSDGTRSQPKNIQYF
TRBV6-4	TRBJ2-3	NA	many	TGTGCCAGCAGTGACTCAGCGGGTAGCACAGATACGCAGTATTTT	CASSDSAGSTDTQYF
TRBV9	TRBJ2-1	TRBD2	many	TGTGCCAGCAGCGTTCGTCTAGCGGGGGGAAACAATGAGCAGTTCTTC	CASSVRLAGGNNEQFF
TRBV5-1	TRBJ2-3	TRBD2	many	TGCGCCAGCAGCTTGTCCGGGGGGGGGACAGATACGCAGTATTTT	CASSLSGGGTDTQYF
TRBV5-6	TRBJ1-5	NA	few	TGTGCCAGCAGCTTCTTGGGAAATCAGCCCCAGCATTTT	CASSFLGNQPQHF